The rows below give T cell receptor beta chains drawn from one sample of a study of cytomegalovirus exposure and HLA in healthy donors. Assay: immunoSEQ multiplex PCR; the TCRdb copy retains only in-frame clones and omits some. This sample has under 200,000 clones; 82% occur once, and the top ten carry about 0.89%. The sequenced material came from PBMCs. The origin of the receptors is a girl aged 2-9 years in good health and CMV-seropositive. CDR3s include the opening cysteine and the closing phenylalanine or tryptophan. The D gene is left open where the match is weak. Expanded clones are given a class, and other clones once, few, many or no size at all.

>.|TRBJ2-7|TRBV5-1|.
CASSFLSDSSYEQYF
TGCGCCAGCAGCTTCCTTAGCGATTCAAGCTACGAGCAGTACTTC
>.|TRBJ2-1|TRBV10-1|.
CASGQNNEQFF
TGCGCCAGCGGACAGAACAATGAGCAGTTCTTC
>TRBD2|TRBJ2-5|TRBV4-2|.
CASSQPGLAGDVRETQYF
TGTGCCAGCAGCCAGCCGGGACTAGCGGGAGATGTACGTGAGACCCAGTACTTC
>TRBD1|TRBJ1-2|TRBV6-5|.
CASSKQGRGYTF
TGTGCCAGCAGTAAACAGGGGCGAGGCTACACCTTC
>.|TRBJ1-1|TRBV4-1|.
CASSQGETFYTEAFF
TGCGCCAGCAGCCAAGGGGAGACATTCTACACTGAAGCTTTCTTT
>.|TRBJ2-1|TRBV9|.
CASSVVFSEQFF
TGTGCCAGCAGCGTAGTTTTCAGTGAGCAGTTCTTC
>.|TRBJ2-1|TRBV29-1|few
CSVAPRVSSYNEQFF
TGCAGCGTAGCGCCCCGTGTGAGCTCCTACAATGAGCAGTTCTTC
>.|TRBJ2-1|TRBV5-8|.
CASSLNQGNEQFF
TGTGCCAGCAGCTTGAATCAGGGGAATGAGCAGTTCTTC
>TRBD2|TRBJ2-1|TRBV19|once
CASSILFSGGPNEQFF
TGTGCCAGTAGTATTCTTTTCTCGGGAGGGCCAAATGAGCAGTTCTTC
>TRBD2|TRBJ2-2|TRBV6-5|.
CASTGRATGELFF
TGTGCCTCAACGGGGAGGGCCACCGGGGAGCTGTTTTTT
>.|TRBJ2-1|TRBV2|.
CASSELSLPYNEQFF
TGTGCCAGCAGTGAACTCTCACTTCCCTACAATGAGCAGTTCTTC
>TRBD1|TRBJ1-1|TRBV6-5|.
CASRPTGAANEAFF
TGTGCCAGCAGGCCTACAGGGGCAGCAAATGAAGCTTTCTTT
>.|TRBJ1-4|TRBV5-8|.
CASSFEEVGLNEKLFF
TGTGCCAGCAGCTTTGAAGAGGTTGGCCTTAATGAAAAACTGTTTTTT
>.|TRBJ2-5|TRBV30|.
CAWGQFQETQYF
TGTGCCTGGGGACAGTTCCAAGAGACCCAGTACTTC
>TRBD2|TRBJ2-5|TRBV30|.
CAWRSRREGGETQYF
TGTGCCTGGAGGTCGCGGCGGGAGGGCGGCGAGACCCAGTACTTC
>TRBD2|TRBJ2-5|TRBV27|.
CASGFSGRGETQYF
TGTGCCAGCGGGTTTAGCGGGAGAGGCGAGACCCAGTACTTC
>.|TRBJ1-1|TRBV27|.
CASSFGARRGTEAFF
TGTGCCAGCAGTTTTGGTGCCCGGAGGGGCACTGAAGCTTTCTTT
>.|TRBJ2-5|TRBV19|.
CASSTLSEETQYF
TGTGCCAGTAGTACTCTTAGCGAAGAGACCCAGTACTTC
>.|TRBJ1-3|TRBV5-1|.
CASSFGGGGSGNTIYF
TGCGCCAGCAGCTTCGGAGGGGGGGGCTCTGGAAACACCATATATTTT
>.|TRBJ2-2|TRBV6-1|once
CAACISVNTGELFF
TGTGCCGCATGCATTAGCGTGAACACCGGGGAGCTGTTTTTT
>.|TRBJ1-3|TRBV5-1|.
CASRPSGITSGNTIYF
TGCGCCAGCCGACCCTCAGGGATAACGTCTGGAAACACCATATATTTT
>.|TRBJ2-1|TRBV5-1|.
CASSLAVRTLISYNEQFF
TGCGCCAGCAGCTTGGCAGTCAGGACACTCATTAGCTACAATGAGCAGTTCTTC
>.|TRBJ1-2|TRBV5-6|once
CASSPFSREYGYTF
TGTGCCAGCAGCCCCTTCAGCCGGGAGTATGGCTACACCTTC
>.|TRBJ2-7|TRBV4-2|.
CASSQLGYFLYEQYF
TGTGCCAGCAGCCAACTAGGTTATTTTCTATACGAGCAGTACTTC
>TRBD2|TRBJ2-1|TRBV9|.
CASGNHALAGAVDEQFF
TGTGCCAGCGGGAACCACGCACTAGCGGGAGCTGTCGATGAGCAGTTCTTC
>.|TRBJ1-5|TRBV6-1|few
CASSVNQPQHF
TGTGCCAGCAGTGTAAATCAGCCCCAGCATTTT
>TRBD1|TRBJ2-4|TRBV6-1|.
CASSGDRYIQYF
TGTGCCAGCAGTGGGGACAGATACATTCAGTACTTC
>TRBD1|TRBJ1-5|TRBV5-1|.
CASSLGQPFGSNQPQHF
TGCGCCAGCAGTTTGGGACAGCCGTTTGGTAGCAATCAGCCCCAGCATTTT
>TRBD2|TRBJ2-1|TRBV7-9|.
CASSRRGAGVVNEQFF
TGTGCCAGCAGCCGCCGAGGGGCGGGAGTGGTCAATGAGCAGTTCTTC
>TRBD1|TRBJ2-3|TRBV6-6|.
CASSYSGQGRWDTQYF
TGTGCCAGCAGTTACTCCGGACAGGGGCGGTGGGATACGCAGTATTTT
>.|TRBJ2-7|TRBV20-1|.
CSAPRGDEQYF
TGCAGTGCCCCCAGGGGGGACGAGCAGTACTTC
>.|TRBJ2-1|TRBV19|.
CASSMVRGPDEQFF
TGTGCCAGTAGTATGGTCCGGGGTCCCGATGAGCAGTTCTTC
>TRBD2|TRBJ2-7|TRBV10-2|.
CASSELGLAVSSYEQYF
TGCGCCAGCAGTGAGTTGGGACTAGCGGTGAGCTCCTACGAGCAGTACTTC
>TRBD2|TRBJ2-5|TRBV2|few
CASSESSGRGETQYF
TGTGCCAGCAGTGAGTCTAGCGGGAGAGGTGAGACCCAGTACTTC
>.|TRBJ2-1|TRBV7-3|.
CASSRLAGTYNEQFF
TGTGCCAGCAGCCGCTTAGCAGGGACCTACAATGAGCAGTTCTTC
>.|TRBJ2-7|TRBV7-9|.
CASSLDPYEQYF
TGTGCCAGCAGCTTAGATCCGTACGAGCAGTACTTC
>TRBD1|TRBJ1-3|TRBV4-1|.
CASSEGRGQGPLSGNTIYF
TGCGCCAGCAGCGAAGGCCGGGGACAGGGACCCCTCTCTGGAAACACCATATATTTT